This TCR beta chain emerged from a study of blood T cell repertoires in COVID-19. Study in general: COVID-19 samples from acute and convalescent phases originated in the United States, Italy and Spain. The analysed material was cDNA or gDNA that came from T cells, B-cell-depleted T cells, or PBMCs.

The CDR3 spans 13 residues. Looked up from germline, CDR1 is LGHDT and CDR2 is YNNKEL (reference sequence). Trimming removed 4 bases from V and 3 bases from J; junction bases left unmatched: 3. The table came from immunoSEQ multiplex PCR; TCRdb's copy has only in-frame clones and leaves some out. The sample contains approximately 60,000 clones, roughly 80% of which appear only once. Sequenced: peripheral blood. The J gene is TRBJ2-7, the V gene TRBV3-1 (or the pseudogene TRBV3-2), with 7 bases that match TRBD1. The receptor was derived from a man aged 60 to 69 with acute or convalescent COVID-19. DNA of the CDR3: TGTGCCAGCAGCCTGGGACAGAACTACGAGCAGTACTTC. This translates into CASSLGQNYEQYF.